This T cell receptor (beta chain) was observed in a study of CD8+CD57+ T cells in acquired aplastic anemia. CDR3 and TCR beta VDJ profiling relied on a genomic DNA template. TCRdb passed the reads through MiXCR, listing each CDR3 protein once. Of roughly 500,000 distinct CDR3 sequences in the sample, around 32% were seen once. The sample holds a few counts of this clonotype. The antigen is not known. Sequencing involved patients with CD8+CD57+ cell expansion previously shown by flow cytometry. Patients, without exception, had severe acquired aplastic anemia. Study results and limitations: Common to patients and controls were roughly 30 CD8+ CDR3 sequences.

Sequenced input: sorted CD4+, CD8+, or CD8+CD57+ T cells (not recorded which) from PBMCs. This receptor was identified in a human donor with aplastic anemia.

The CDR3 reads CASTNDLLNYGYTF. CDR3 coding DNA: TGTGCCAGCACCAACGATCTCTTAAACTATGGCTACACCTTC. The chain links TRBV9 to TRBJ1-2; D is unresolved. Trimming left V 6 bases short and J 2 bases short, with 14 bases between. This CDR3 contains 14 residues. Germline V gene lookup returns CDR1 SGDLS and CDR2 YYNGEE.